Listed here are 29 T cell receptor beta chains from one sample, sequenced in a study of blood T cell repertoires in COVID-19 (dated by TCRdb to about 2020). Receptor libraries were prepared by the immunoSEQ multiplex PCR assay. TCRdb carries this immuneACCESS record with in-frame sequences only. Its versions omit some clonotypes, under half of them owing to an unresolved V gene in the studies checked, with the rest unexplained. This sample holds about 280,000 clones; 85% were observed only once. Roughly 2.6% of the sample comes from the top ten. Sample: PBMCs or T cells enriched from blood (not recorded which). Receptor source: a woman aged 50 to 60 who had recovered from COVID-19.

This clone was picked up one time. The chain joins TRBV9 to TRBJ2-7, with 9 nucleotides matching TRBD1. Germline CDR1 is SGDLS and CDR2 is YYNGEE. Trimming removed 1 base from V and 5 bases from J; junction bases left unmatched: 10. CDR3 size: 16 residues. The DNA of the CDR3 is TGTGCCAGCAGCGTAACGGACAGGGGACTTGTCGACGAGCAGTACTTC. It codes for CASSVTDRGLVDEQYF.

The chain carries TRBV3-1 (or the pseudogene TRBV3-2) and TRBJ2-2, with 7 nucleotides matching TRBD1. The CDR3 sequence is 14 residues long. Looked up from germline, CDR1 is LGHDT and CDR2 is YNNKEL (reference sequence). Trimming took 4 bases from V and 7 from J; bases not matched to a gene: 6. As DNA, the CDR3 is TGTGCCAGCAGCCGGGGACAGTTTATCGGGGAGCTGTTTTTT. Translation gives CASSRGQFIGELFF.

The V call is TRBV19, the J call TRBJ2-2; 7 bases align to TRBD2. Trimming cost V 1 base and J 0 bases; bases outside gene matches: 8. CDR3 size: 18 residues. Germline V gene lookup returns CDR1 LNHDA and CDR2 SQIVND (reference sequence). As DNA, the CDR3 is TGTGCCAGTAGTATAGTGCAGCGGGGATGGTCGAACACCGGGGAGCTGTTTTTT. Translating gives CASSIVQRGWSNTGELFF.

This chain uses TRBV30 with TRBJ1-1, with D maybe TRBD1 (5 bases). CDR1 and CDR2 (germline): GTSNPN, SVGIG (reference sequence). Trimming removed 6 bases at V and 2 bases at J, with 7 bases between. The CDR3 is 11 amino acids. CDR3 residues: CACDSNTEAFF. The CDR3 nucleotides are TGTGCCTGCGACAGTAACACTGAAGCTTTCTTT.

The genes are TRBV6-1 and TRBJ1-5; D is possibly TRBD1 (6 bases). The CDR3 sequence is 14 residues long. Trimming removed 2 bases from V and 12 bases from J, with 17 bases in between. Germline lookup yields CDR1 MNHNS and CDR2 SASEGT. The CDR3, as DNA: TGTGCCAGCAGTGAAATAGGGGGTTGGAGTCTCCAGCATTTT. Translation: CASSEIGGWSLQHF.

The chain's CDR3 is CAISDRDRGSGEQFF. The CDR3 DNA follows: TGTGCCATCAGTGACCGGGACAGGGGGTCGGGTGAGCAGTTCTTC. V usage is TRBV10-3 and J usage is TRBJ2-1; 11 nucleotides match TRBD1. The CDR3 runs to 15 residues. Germline V gene data show CDR1 as ENHRY and CDR2 as SYGVKD. Germline trimming cut 3 bases from V and 9 bases from J; bases unmatched to any gene: 7.

The rearrangement joins TRBV5-5 to TRBJ2-3; 8 bases fit TRBD2. After removal of 1 base from V and 2 bases from J, the junction contained 3 bases not matched to a gene. Germline CDR1 reads SGHKS; CDR2 reads YYEKEE (reference sequence). The CDR3 extends over 15 amino acids. The DNA for the CDR3 is TGTGCCAGCAGCTTGCCACTAGCGGCCACAGATACGCAGTATTTT. Translated: CASSLPLAATDTQYF.

The rearrangement joins TRBV27 to TRBJ1-2, with 7 bases matching TRBD1. Germline CDR1 reads MNHEY; CDR2 reads SMNVEV (reference sequence). With V trimmed by 6 bases and J by 4 bases, 8 bases remained unmatched. CDR3 length equals 14 residues. CDR3 coding DNA: TGTGCCAGCAGCCAACTTGGGACAGCCTATGGCTACACCTTC. Protein: CASSQLGTAYGYTF.

The V and J genes are TRBV4-3 and TRBJ2-7; 11 nucleotides match TRBD2. This CDR3 spans 15 amino acids. Per germline, CDR1 LGHNA and CDR2 YSLEER. Trimming at V came to 0 bases and at J to 3 bases, leaving 1 base not matched to a gene. The CDR3 coding sequence is TGCGCCAGCAGCCAAGACACTAGCGGGAGCTACGAGCAGTACTTC. Encoded protein: CASSQDTSGSYEQYF.

The V and J genes are TRBV4-1 and TRBJ1-2; D unclear. The length of the CDR3 is 15 residues. Trimming shortened V by 4 bases and J by 5 bases, and 17 bases separated the two germline ends. Germline V lookup: CDR1 MGHRA, CDR2 YSYEKL. As DNA, the CDR3 is TGCGCCAGCAGCCCCATGGTGTTGGGAGGTTATGGCTACACCTTC. It is translated as CASSPMVLGGYGYTF.

The CDR3 sequence is CASSRDRGETQYF. CDR3 nucleotide sequence: TGTGCCAGCAGTCGGGACAGGGGAGAGACCCAGTACTTC. The V and J genes are TRBV6-4 and TRBJ2-5; 10 bases agree with TRBD1. J was trimmed by 4 bases and V by 5 bases; bases with no gene match: 1. The CDR3 length is 13 residues. In germline, CDR1 is MRHNA, CDR2 SNTAGT.

A few counts support this clone. This sample also contains other DNA sequences that code for the same CDR3. V and J are TRBV7-9 and TRBJ1-1; 7 bases fit TRBD1. The length of the CDR3 is 14 residues. After removal of 3 bases from V and 1 base from J, the junction contained 2 bases not matched to a gene. The V gene's germline CDR1 is SEHNR and CDR2 FQNEAQ (reference sequence). DNA for the CDR3: TGTGCCAGCAGCTTCAGGGGGGCGAACACTGAAGCTTTCTTT. Its protein is CASSFRGANTEAFF. Using reference TRBV7-9 and TRBJ1-1 for the parts outside the CDR3, the full variable domain is DTGVSQNPRHKITKRGQNVTFRCDPISEHNRLYWYRQTLGQGPEFLTYFQNEAQLEKSRLLSDRFSAERPKGSFSTLEIQRTEQGDSAMYLCASSFRGANTEAFFGQGTRLTVV.

This chain joins TRBV5-4 and TRBJ1-5; D perhaps matches TRBD1 (5 bases). The CDR3 is 14 residues long. The germline gives CDR1 SGHNT, CDR2 YYREEE (reference sequence). Trimming took off 0 bases at V and 4 bases at J, with 8 bases between the two ends. The CDR3 coding sequence is TGTGCCAGCAGCTTGGGGCCAGGGAATCAGCCCCAGCATTTT. Protein product: CASSLGPGNQPQHF.

The chain uses TRBV15 and TRBJ2-3; no firm D call. The CDR3 runs 12 residues. Looked up from germline, CDR1 is LNHNV and CDR2 is YYDKDF (reference sequence). V was clipped by 2 bases and J by 4 bases, with 4 bases between them. The CDR3 DNA reads TGTGCCACCAGCAGACTGTCAGATACGCAGTATTTT. This translates into CATSRLSDTQYF.

The chain uses TRBV5-6 and TRBJ1-3; the D is unclear. In germline, CDR1 is SGHDT, CDR2 YYEEEE. CDR3 length: 15 residues. Trimming cost V 4 bases and J 0 bases, with 11 bases left between them. CDR3 amino acids: CASSRVEGSGNTIYF. CDR3 in DNA: TGTGCCAGCAGCCGGGTGGAGGGCTCTGGAAACACCATATATTTT. Full variable domain (outside the CDR3, taken from reference TRBV5-6 and TRBJ1-3): DAGVTQSPTHLIKTRGQQVTLRCSPKSGHDTVSWYQQALGQGPQFIFQYYEEEERQRGNFPDRFSGHQFPNYSSELNVNALLLGDSALYLCASSRVEGSGNTIYFGEGSWLTVV.

This sequence joins TRBV20-1 and TRBJ1-1; D not certain. V gave up 3 bases and J gave up 11 bases, with 13 bases separating them. CDR1 DFQATT and CDR2 SNEGSKA come from the germline V gene (reference sequence). CDR3 length: 11 amino acids. The CDR3 region is CSARNEHPAFF. As DNA, the CDR3 is TGCAGTGCTAGGAATGAACACCCCGCTTTCTTT.

CDR3 loop: CASSSARDEQYF. The CDR3 DNA follows: TGTGCCAGCTCCTCCGCTCGGGACGAGCAGTACTTC. The chain uses TRBV28 and TRBJ2-7; no firm D call. The CDR3 length is 12 residues. The germline V gene encodes CDR1 MDHEN and CDR2 SYDVKM. V lost 8 bases to trimming and J lost 5 bases, with 13 bases between them.

V usage is TRBV30 and J usage is TRBJ1-3; maybe TRBD1 (5 bases). The CDR3 has 14 residues. Trimming left V 4 bases short and J 0 bases short, with 10 bases between. The germline V gene has CDR1 GTSNPN and CDR2 SVGIG (reference sequence). The CDR3 loop is CAWNRGSSGNTIYF. The CDR3 DNA sequence: TGTGCCTGGAATCGGGGGAGCTCTGGAAACACCATATATTTT.

This chain joins TRBV7-2 and TRBJ2-1, with 8 bases lining up with TRBD2. Per germline, CDR1 SGHTA and CDR2 FQGNSA. This CDR3 is 15 amino acids long. V was clipped by 5 bases and J by 4 bases; unmatched bases: 7. The CDR3: CASSTGTRGYNEQFF. The CDR3 bases are TGTGCCAGCAGCACCGGGACTAGGGGGTACAATGAGCAGTTCTTC.

The chain joins TRBV5-1 to TRBJ1-3; D possibly corresponds to TRBD1 (6 bases). Germline V lookup: CDR1 SGHRS, CDR2 YFSETQ. The CDR3 is 15 amino acids. The V gene lost 4 bases and the J gene lost 4 bases, with 15 bases spanning the gap. CDR3 loop: CASSADSNLGNTIYF. The CDR3 DNA reads as TGCGCCAGCAGCGCGGACAGTAACCTCGGAAACACCATATATTTT.

The CDR3: CASSQLQGRDTQYF. The CDR3 DNA follows: TGTGCCAGCAGCCAACTCCAGGGTCGGGATACGCAGTATTTT. The chain employs TRBV3-1 (or the pseudogene TRBV3-2) and TRBJ2-3, with D perhaps matching TRBD1 (5 bases). The V and J ends lost 2 bases and 6 bases respectively, with 12 bases between them. The CDR3 consists of 14 residues. Germline V gives CDR1 LGHDT, CDR2 YNNKEL (reference sequence).

This sequence joins TRBV5-4 and TRBJ1-4; 7 positions match TRBD1. The CDR3 covers 14 residues. The germline CDR1 and CDR2 sequences are SGHNT and YYREEE (reference sequence). The J segment lost 5 bases and the V segment lost 4 bases, leaving 5 bases of the junction unmatched. In DNA, the CDR3 is TGTGCCAGCAGCACGGGACAGAAAAATGAAAAACTGTTTTTT. Its protein is CASSTGQKNEKLFF.

The genes are TRBV7-3 and TRBJ2-3, with D tentatively TRBD1 (5 bases). This CDR3 contains 13 residues. V dropped 5 bases and J dropped 6 bases, with 12 bases sitting between them. The germline V gene encodes CDR1 SGHTA and CDR2 FQGTGA. The CDR3 region has the DNA TGTGCCAGCAGCCGAACCCCAGGGGATACGCAGTATTTT. Amino acids: CASSRTPGDTQYF.

This clone was detected a few times. The CDR3 coding sequence is TGTGCCAGCAGTTTCCGGACAGTTCAAGAGCAGTACTTC. Its translation is CASSFRTVQEQYF. The genes are TRBV27 and TRBJ2-7, with D maybe TRBD1 (6 bases). The CDR3 loop spans 13 amino acids. Germline values: CDR1 MNHEY, CDR2 SMNVEV (reference sequence). V lost 3 bases, J lost 7 bases, and 13 bases lay in between.

This sequence joins TRBV27 and TRBJ2-7; D is perhaps TRBD1 (5 bases). The CDR3 sequence is 16 residues long. The V gene's germline CDR1 is MNHEY and CDR2 SMNVEV (reference sequence). Deletions cut 6 bases from V and 2 bases from J, with 20 bases between. CDR3 sequence reads: CASSPNQGSLAYEQYF. For the CDR3, the DNA is TGTGCCAGCAGCCCGAATCAGGGCTCGTTGGCCTACGAGCAGTACTTC.

V gene TRBV2 combines with J gene TRBJ1-1; tentative D call: TRBD1 (5 bases). The CDR3 is 11 residues long. The germline CDR1 and CDR2 sequences are SNHLY and FYNNEI. Trimming removed 7 bases from V and 11 bases from J, with 14 bases in between. CDR3 amino acids: CASTSREEAFF. CDR3 sequence (DNA): TGTGCCAGCACCTCCAGGGAGGAGGCTTTCTTT.

The genes are TRBV19 and TRBJ2-7, with 9 bases identical to TRBD1. V trimming: 4 bases; J trimming: 5 bases; junction bases outside the gene matches: 3. This CDR3 comprises 13 residues. The V gene's germline CDR1 is LNHDA and CDR2 SQIVND (reference sequence). CDR3 protein: CASSTTGGDEQYF. The CDR3 region has the DNA TGTGCCAGTAGTACCACAGGGGGCGACGAGCAGTACTTC. The full variable domain, with the rest looked up from reference TRBV19 and TRBJ2-7, is DGGITQSPKYLFRKEGQNVTLSCEQNLNHDAMYWYRQDPGQGLRLIYYSQIVNDFQKGDIAEGYSVSREKKESFPLTVTSAQKNPTAFYLCASSTTGGDEQYFGPGTRLTVT.

The chain employs TRBV27 and TRBJ1-2, with TRBD1 as a possible D gene (6 bases). Germline V gene sequence: CDR1 MNHEY, CDR2 SMNVEV (reference sequence). This CDR3 is built from 13 residues. V was trimmed by 3 bases and J by 3 bases, leaving 8 bases between them. The CDR3 region has the DNA TGTGCCAGCAGTTTGGACAGCTACTATGGCTACACCTTC. Amino acid sequence: CASSLDSYYGYTF.

The V and J genes are TRBV19 and TRBJ1-5; TRBD1 might be the D (5 bases). In germline, CDR1 is LNHDA, CDR2 SQIVND (reference sequence). V was shortened by 8 bases and J by 0 bases, with 17 bases between the two germline ends. CDR3 size: 16 residues. The CDR3 DNA sequence: TGTGCCAGTGAGATAACAGGACGCAGTAGCAATCAGCCCCAGCATTTT. Amino acid sequence: CASEITGRSSNQPQHF.